These 8 T cell receptor beta chains were sequenced from one sample in a study of T cell clonotyping in hematopoietic cell transplantation. The time point is: recipient sample about 28 days before transplant, after cytoreduction. Sequencing used immunoSEQ multiplex PCR; TCRdb keeps in-frame clones, though not all of them. There are approximately 41,000 clones in the sample; approximately 81% occur only once, and about 2.6% lies in the top ten. The material was peripheral blood mononuclear cells, obtained before stem cell transplant. All receptors come from a man in his 60s with acute myeloid leukemia. Some clones in this sample may be carry-over from other donors' samples.

This chain connects TRBV27 to TRBJ1-4; no clear D. The CDR3 is made up of 13 amino acids. Germline V gene data show CDR1 as MNHEY and CDR2 as SMNVEV (reference sequence). V lost 5 bases and J lost 6, with 10 bases in between. Here the CDR3 DNA reads TGTGCCAGCAGTCCGACATACCATGAAAAACTGTTTTTT. This encodes CASSPTYHEKLFF. Full variable domain (outside the CDR3, taken from reference TRBV27 and TRBJ1-4): EAQVTQNPRYLITVTGKKLTVTCSQNMNHEYMSWYRQDPGLGLRQIYYSMNVEVTDKGDVPEGYKVSRKEKRNFPLILESPSPNQTSLYFCASSPTYHEKLFFGSGTQLSVL.

This chain uses TRBV2 with TRBJ1-1, with D uncertain. This CDR3 comprises 12 residues. Germline V lookup: CDR1 SNHLY, CDR2 FYNNEI. V shed 5 bases and J shed 3 bases, with 7 bases lying between them. DNA for the CDR3: TGTGCCAGCAGTACCCAGGACACTGAAGCTTTCTTT. Translation: CASSTQDTEAFF.

The CDR3 reads CASSVGSGGHQETQYF. DNA of the CDR3: TGTGCCAGCAGCGTAGGAAGCGGGGGGCATCAAGAGACCCAGTACTTC. The chain combines TRBV9 with TRBJ2-5, with 9 bases that match TRBD2. The CDR3 runs to 16 residues. Germline values: CDR1 SGDLS, CDR2 YYNGEE. Trimming removed 0 bases from V and 2 bases from J; junction bases left unmatched: 5.

The V gene is TRBV4-3, the J gene TRBJ1-2; the D gene is possibly TRBD1 (6 bases). The length of the CDR3 is 12 residues. Germline CDR1 and CDR2: LGHNA and YSLEER. Trimming left V 4 bases short and J 8 bases short, with 11 bases between. The CDR3 sequence is CASSLGQSGYTF. The CDR3 DNA is TGCGCCAGCAGCCTAGGACAGTCCGGCTACACCTTC.

V usage is TRBV4-3 and J usage is TRBJ2-3; 7 nucleotides line up with TRBD2. The V gene's germline CDR1 is LGHNA and CDR2 YSLEER. V gave up 3 bases and J gave up 4 bases; unmatched junction bases: 10. CDR3 length: 16 residues. CDR3 DNA: TGCGCCAGCAGCCAGAATCCTAGCGGTGGATCAGATACGCAGTATTTT. Amino acid sequence: CASSQNPSGGSDTQYF.

This clone has just one count. The genes are TRBV11-3 and TRBJ2-7; the D gene is possibly TRBD1 (5 bases). Trimming pared 2 bases from V and 4 bases from J, leaving 12 bases between. The CDR3 runs to 14 residues. Germline CDR1 and CDR2: SGHNT and YENEEA. The CDR3 spells CASSLQQGGYEQYF. CDR3 DNA: TGTGCCAGCAGCTTACAGCAGGGTGGATACGAGCAGTACTTC.

This chain connects TRBV7-9 to TRBJ1-2; D call uncertain. Germline values: CDR1 SEHNR, CDR2 FQNEAQ (reference sequence). The CDR3 extends over 14 amino acids. V shed 1 base and J shed 8 bases, with 14 bases lying between them. CDR3 DNA sequence: TGTGCCAGCAGCTTAGAACACCTCGGGTCGGGCTACACCTTC. Residues: CASSLEHLGSGYTF. The variable domain in full, with the rest retrieved from reference TRBV7-9 and TRBJ1-2, is DTGVSQNPRHKITKRGQNVTFRCDPISEHNRLYWYRQTLGQGPEFLTYFQNEAQLEKSRLLSDRFSAERPKGSFSTLEIQRTEQGDSAMYLCASSLEHLGSGYTFGSGTRLTVV.

The CDR3 DNA follows: TGTGCCAGCAGCTTAAGCGGGGGTGAGCAGTACTTC. Translating gives CASSLSGGEQYF. The rearrangement links TRBV7-3 to TRBJ2-7, with 7 bases matching TRBD2. This CDR3 spans 12 amino acids. V lost 1 base to trimming and J lost 7 bases; unmatched junction nucleotides: 1. Germline V gene sequence: CDR1 SGHTA, CDR2 FQGTGA.